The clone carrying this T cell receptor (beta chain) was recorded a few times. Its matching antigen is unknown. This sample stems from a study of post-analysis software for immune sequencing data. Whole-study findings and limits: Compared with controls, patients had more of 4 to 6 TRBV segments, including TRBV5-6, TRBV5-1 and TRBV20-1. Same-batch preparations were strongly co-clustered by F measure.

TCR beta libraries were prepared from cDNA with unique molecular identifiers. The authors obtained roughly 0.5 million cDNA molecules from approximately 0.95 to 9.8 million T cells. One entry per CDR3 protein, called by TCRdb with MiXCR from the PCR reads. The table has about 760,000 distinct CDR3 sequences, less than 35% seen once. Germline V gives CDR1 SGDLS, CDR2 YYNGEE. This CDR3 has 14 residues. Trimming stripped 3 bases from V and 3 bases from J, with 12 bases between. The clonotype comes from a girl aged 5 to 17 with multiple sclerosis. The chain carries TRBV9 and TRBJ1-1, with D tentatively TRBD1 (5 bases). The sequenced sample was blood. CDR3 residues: CASSAAGRDTEAFF. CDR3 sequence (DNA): TGTGCCAGCAGCGCAGCAGGGAGGGACACTGAAGCTTTCTTT.